The T cell receptor (beta chain) under discussion was sequenced for a study of cytomegalovirus exposure and HLA in healthy donors. Measured with immunoSEQ multiplex PCR; TCRdb has only the in-frame clones, and not every one. The repertoire includes around 150,000 clones, approximately 80% of them detected once, and 25% to 30% sits in the top ten. The ends lost 1 base at V and 3 bases at J; junction bases unmatched: 8. The germline V gene encodes CDR1 GTSNPN and CDR2 SVGIG (reference sequence). The CDR3 loop spans 16 amino acids. Separate from the roughly 630-subject first cohort was the approximately 130-subject validation cohort, to which the donors belonged.

The TCR was taken from a man aged 25-45 years in good health and CMV-seropositive. The specimen was PBMCs. V usage is TRBV30 and J usage is TRBJ2-7; TRBD1 agrees at 11 bases. For the CDR3, the DNA is TGTGCCTGGAGTGGGGGCCCCGGGACAGGGGGCTACGAGCAGTACTTC. It specifies CAWSGGPGTGGYEQYF.